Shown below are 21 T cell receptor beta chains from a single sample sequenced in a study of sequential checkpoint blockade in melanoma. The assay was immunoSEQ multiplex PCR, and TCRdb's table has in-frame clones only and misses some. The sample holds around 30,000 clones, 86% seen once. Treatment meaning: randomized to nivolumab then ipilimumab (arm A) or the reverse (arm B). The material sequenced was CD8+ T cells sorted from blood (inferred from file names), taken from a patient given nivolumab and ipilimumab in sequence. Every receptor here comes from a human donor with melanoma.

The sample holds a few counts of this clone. CDR3 region: CASSQGTDPWNEQFF. DNA for the CDR3: TGCGCCAGCAGCCAAGGGACAGACCCCTGGAATGAGCAGTTCTTC. This chain uses TRBV4-3 with TRBJ2-1; maybe TRBD1 (6 bases). This CDR3 contains 15 residues. Germline V gives CDR1 LGHNA, CDR2 YSLEER. The ends were cut back, 1 base at V and 7 bases at J, with 14 bases in the middle.

CDR3 nucleotides: TGTGCCAGCAGCGCCGGGGGGGCAGGCTACAATGAGCAGTTCTTC. This gives the protein CASSAGGAGYNEQFF. The V and J genes are TRBV9 and TRBJ2-1, with 8 bases matching TRBD2. Germline V gives CDR1 SGDLS, CDR2 YYNGEE. The CDR3 is 15 amino acids. Trimming cost V 3 bases and J 3 bases; bases outside gene matches: 5.

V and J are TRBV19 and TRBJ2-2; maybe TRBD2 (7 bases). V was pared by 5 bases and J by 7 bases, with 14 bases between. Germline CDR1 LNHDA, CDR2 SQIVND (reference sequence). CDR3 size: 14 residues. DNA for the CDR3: TGTGCCAGTAGTTGGGGGGGCGCAGGCGGGGAGCTGTTTTTT. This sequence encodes CASSWGGAGGELFF.

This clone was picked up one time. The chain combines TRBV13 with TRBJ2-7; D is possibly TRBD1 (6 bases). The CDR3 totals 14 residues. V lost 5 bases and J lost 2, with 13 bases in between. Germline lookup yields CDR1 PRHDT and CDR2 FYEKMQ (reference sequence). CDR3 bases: TGTGCCAGCAGCCACAGGGATTCTACCTACGAGCAGTACTTC. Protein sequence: CASSHRDSTYEQYF.

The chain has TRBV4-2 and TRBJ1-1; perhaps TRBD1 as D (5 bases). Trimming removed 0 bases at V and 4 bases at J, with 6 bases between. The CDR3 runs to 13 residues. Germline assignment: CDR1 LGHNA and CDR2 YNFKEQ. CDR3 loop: CASSQDQGTEAFF. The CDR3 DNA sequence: TGTGCCAGCAGCCAAGATCAGGGCACTGAAGCTTTCTTT.

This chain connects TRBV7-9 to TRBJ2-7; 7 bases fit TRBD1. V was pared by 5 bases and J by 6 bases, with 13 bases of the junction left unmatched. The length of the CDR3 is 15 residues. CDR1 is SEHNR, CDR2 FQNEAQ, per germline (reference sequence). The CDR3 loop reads CASSPTGTDGREQYF. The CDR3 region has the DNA TGTGCCAGCAGCCCCACCGGGACAGATGGGCGCGAGCAGTACTTC.

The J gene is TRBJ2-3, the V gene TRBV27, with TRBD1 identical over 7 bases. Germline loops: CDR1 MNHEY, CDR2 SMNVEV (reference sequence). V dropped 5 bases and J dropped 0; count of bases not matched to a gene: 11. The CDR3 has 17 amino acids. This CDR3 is CASSPLGVRGSTDTQYF. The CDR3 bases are TGTGCCAGCAGTCCGCTTGGTGTCAGGGGGAGCACAGATACGCAGTATTTT.

This chain's CDR3 is CASSQDTGGIVDEQYF. CDR3 coding DNA: TGCGCCAGCAGCCAAGATACAGGGGGGATAGTAGACGAGCAGTACTTC. The chain has TRBV4-3 and TRBJ2-7, with 8 bases identical to TRBD1. The CDR3 runs 16 residues. Germline V CDR1 and CDR2: LGHNA, YSLEER. The ends lost 0 bases at V and 5 bases at J; junction bases unmatched: 9.

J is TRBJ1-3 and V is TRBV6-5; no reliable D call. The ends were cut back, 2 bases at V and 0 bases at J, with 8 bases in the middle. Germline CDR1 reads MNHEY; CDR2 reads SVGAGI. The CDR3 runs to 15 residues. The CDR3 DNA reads TGTGCCAGCAGTTACGGATGGGCCTCTGGAAACACCATATATTTT. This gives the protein CASSYGWASGNTIYF.

In DNA, the CDR3 is TGTGCCAGCAGCCTAGGAGTGGGGGGGGGCAATGAGCAGTTCTTC. It is translated as CASSLGVGGGNEQFF. The genes are TRBV7-2 and TRBJ2-1; 7 nucleotides match TRBD2. CDR1 is SGHTA, CDR2 FQGNSA, per germline. V lost 5 bases, J lost 6 bases, and 10 bases stayed unmatched. The CDR3 sequence is 15 residues long.

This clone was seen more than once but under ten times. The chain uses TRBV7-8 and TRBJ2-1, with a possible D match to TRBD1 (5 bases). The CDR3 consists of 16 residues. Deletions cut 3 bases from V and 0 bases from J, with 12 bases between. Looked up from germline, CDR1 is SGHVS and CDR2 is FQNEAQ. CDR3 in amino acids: CASSFLRGRSYNEQFF. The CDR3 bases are TGTGCCAGCAGCTTCCTTAGGGGTCGCTCCTACAATGAGCAGTTCTTC.

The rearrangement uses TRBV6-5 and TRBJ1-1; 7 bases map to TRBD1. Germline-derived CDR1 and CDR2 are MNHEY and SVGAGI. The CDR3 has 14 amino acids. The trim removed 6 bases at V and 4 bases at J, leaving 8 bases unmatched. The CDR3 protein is CASRPTGEATEAFF. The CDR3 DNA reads TGTGCCAGCAGGCCCACAGGGGAGGCCACTGAAGCTTTCTTT.

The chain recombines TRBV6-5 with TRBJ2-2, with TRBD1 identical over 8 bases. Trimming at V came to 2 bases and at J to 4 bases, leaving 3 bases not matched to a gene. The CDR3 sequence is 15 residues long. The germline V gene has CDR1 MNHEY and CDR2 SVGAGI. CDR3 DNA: TGTGCCAGCAGTTACGGACAGGGAGGCACCGGGGAGCTGTTTTTT. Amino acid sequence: CASSYGQGGTGELFF.

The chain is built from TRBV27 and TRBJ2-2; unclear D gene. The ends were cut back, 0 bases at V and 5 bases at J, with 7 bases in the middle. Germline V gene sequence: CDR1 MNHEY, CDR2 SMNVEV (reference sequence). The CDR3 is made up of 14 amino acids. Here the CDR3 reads CASSLSARTGELFF. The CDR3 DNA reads TGTGCCAGCAGTTTATCGGCGCGGACCGGGGAGCTGTTTTTT.

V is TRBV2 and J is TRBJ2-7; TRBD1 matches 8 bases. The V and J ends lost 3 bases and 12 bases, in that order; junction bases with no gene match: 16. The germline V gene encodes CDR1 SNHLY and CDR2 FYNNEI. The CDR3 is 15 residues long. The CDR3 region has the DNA TGTGCCAGCAGTGATTCGCTTGGGACAGGAAGGCCCTGGTACTTC. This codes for CASSDSLGTGRPWYF.

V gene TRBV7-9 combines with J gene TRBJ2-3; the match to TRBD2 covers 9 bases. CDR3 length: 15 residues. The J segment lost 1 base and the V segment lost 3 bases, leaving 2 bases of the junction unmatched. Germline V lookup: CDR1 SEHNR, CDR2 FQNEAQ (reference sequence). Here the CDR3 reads CASSLASGGTDTQYF. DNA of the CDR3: TGTGCCAGCAGCTTGGCTAGCGGGGGCACAGATACGCAGTATTTT.

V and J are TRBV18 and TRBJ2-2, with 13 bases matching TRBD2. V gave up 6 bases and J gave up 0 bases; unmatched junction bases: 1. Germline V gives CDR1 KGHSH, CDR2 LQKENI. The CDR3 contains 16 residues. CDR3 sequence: CASSGTSGTNTGELFF. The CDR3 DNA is TGTGCCAGCTCGGGGACTAGCGGGACGAACACCGGGGAGCTGTTTTTT. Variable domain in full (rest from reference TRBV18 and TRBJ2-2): NAGVMQNPRHLVRRRGQEARLRCSPMKGHSHVYWYRQLPEEGLKFMVYLQKENIIDESGMPKERFSAEFPKEGPSILRIQQVVRGDSAAYFCASSGTSGTNTGELFFGEGSRLTVL.

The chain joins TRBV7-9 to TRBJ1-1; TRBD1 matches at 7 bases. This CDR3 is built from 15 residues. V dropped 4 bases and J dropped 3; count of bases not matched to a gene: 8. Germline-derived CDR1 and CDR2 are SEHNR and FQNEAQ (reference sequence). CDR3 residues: CASSSRGVWDTEAFF. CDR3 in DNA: TGTGCCAGCAGCTCCAGGGGGGTGTGGGACACTGAAGCTTTCTTT. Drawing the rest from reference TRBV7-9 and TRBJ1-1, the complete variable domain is DTGVSQNPRHKITKRGQNVTFRCDPISEHNRLYWYRQTLGQGPEFLTYFQNEAQLEKSRLLSDRFSAERPKGSFSTLEIQRTEQGDSAMYLCASSSRGVWDTEAFFGQGTRLTVV.

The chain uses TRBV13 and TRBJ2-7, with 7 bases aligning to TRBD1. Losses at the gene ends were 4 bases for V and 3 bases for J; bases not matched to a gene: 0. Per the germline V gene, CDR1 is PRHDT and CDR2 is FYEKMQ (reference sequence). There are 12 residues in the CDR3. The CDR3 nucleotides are TGTGCCAGCAGCTGGGACAGCTACGAGCAGTACTTC. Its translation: CASSWDSYEQYF.

CDR3 bases: TGCAGCGCCCGGCAAGGAGGTGAAGCTTTCTTT. As protein: CSARQGGEAFF. The rearrangement uses TRBV29-1 and TRBJ1-1; D gene unclear. This CDR3 is built from 11 residues. Deletions cut 7 bases from V and 7 bases from J, with 13 bases between. Germline CDR1 is SQVTM and CDR2 is ANQGSEA.

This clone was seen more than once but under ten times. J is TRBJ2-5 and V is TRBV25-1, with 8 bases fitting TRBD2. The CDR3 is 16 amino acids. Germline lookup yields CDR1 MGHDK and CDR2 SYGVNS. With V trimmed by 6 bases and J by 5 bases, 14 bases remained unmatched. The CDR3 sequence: CASSGSSGGARETQYF. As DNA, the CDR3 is TGTGCCAGCAGCGGATCCTCGGGGGGGGCGAGGGAGACCCAGTACTTC.